One sample yielded the 10 T cell receptor beta chains listed below, sequenced in a study of beta chain features in type 1 diabetes. Findings of the study overall: Patients with Type 1 diabetes showed moderately but significantly shorter TCRB CDR3s in all four CD4+ subsets.

Sequenced material consisted of expressed TCRB transcripts (all of the isolated RNA was reverse transcribed). The table came from immunoSEQ multiplex PCR; TCRdb's copy has only in-frame clones and leaves some out. The sample carries 300,000 to 350,000 clones, roughly 14% recorded once. Their specific antigens are unknown. The sequenced material came from naive CD4+ T cells from blood. The source is a woman in her late teens or twenties with type 1 diabetes.

V gene TRBV23-1 combines with J gene TRBJ2-3, with 11 bases fitting TRBD2. TRBV23-1 is recorded as an ORF, its role being uncertain. The CDR3 runs 19 residues. Trimming took 6 bases from V and 3 from J; bases not matched to a gene: 17. The CDR3 loop is CASSPTSGIIVCGTDTQYF. CDR3 bases: TGCGCCAGCAGCCCGACTAGCGGGATTATCGTTTGTGGGACAGATACGCAGTATTTT.

This clone appeared a few times. The chain uses TRBV27 and TRBJ1-5, with 8 bases matching TRBD1. Germline V gene lookup returns CDR1 MNHEY and CDR2 SMNVEV (reference sequence). The CDR3 runs to 15 residues. V lost 1 base and J lost 2; bases outside the gene matches: 1. The CDR3 nucleotides read TGTGCCAGCAGTTTATTGGGACAGGGCAATCAGCCCCAGCATTTT. It yields the protein CASSLLGQGNQPQHF.

There are a few counts of this clone. V is TRBV4-3 and J is TRBJ1-1; TRBD1 might be the D (5 bases). V lost 1 base, J lost 1 base, and 19 bases lay in between. The CDR3 is made up of 18 amino acids. Germline V gene data show CDR1 as LGHNA and CDR2 as YSLEER. As DNA, the CDR3 is TGCGCCAGCAGCCAAGCCGACGGATCTCGGGGGAAGAACACTGAAGCTTTCTTT. It yields the protein CASSQADGSRGKNTEAFF.

The rearrangement joins TRBV19 to TRBJ2-6; 8 bases align to TRBD2. With 7 bases clipped from V and 0 bases from J, the junction kept 5 bases outside the gene matches. From germline, CDR1 is LNHDA and CDR2 SQIVND (reference sequence). The CDR3 spans 16 residues. Here the CDR3 DNA reads TGTGCCAGTATGATAGCGGGGACCTCTGGGGCCAACGTCCTGACTTTC. It translates to CASMIAGTSGANVLTF.

This clone was counted only a few times. The chain carries TRBV27 and TRBJ2-1; D is unclear. The CDR3 extends over 13 amino acids. V was shortened by 6 bases and J by 10 bases, with 16 bases between the two germline ends. CDR1 MNHEY and CDR2 SMNVEV come from the germline V gene (reference sequence). CDR3 coding DNA: TGTGCCAGCAGCCCCTACTCCCGCGGAGAGCAGTTCTTC. It encodes CASSPYSRGEQFF.

This chain uses TRBV4-3 with TRBJ1-3, with unresolved D. Trimming pared 4 bases from V and 5 bases from J, leaving 18 bases between. Germline assignment: CDR1 LGHNA and CDR2 YSLEER. This CDR3 spans 16 amino acids. CDR3 bases: TGCGCCAGCAGCCCCACCCCACAAGGAGATCGAAACACCATATATTTT. Its translation is CASSPTPQGDRNTIYF.

This clone was seen a few times. The chain carries TRBV2 and TRBJ2-2; possibly TRBD1 for D (5 bases). The CDR3 runs 15 residues. V was trimmed by 3 bases and J by 2 bases, leaving 10 bases between them. The germline V gene has CDR1 SNHLY and CDR2 FYNNEI. CDR3 in DNA: TGTGCCAGCAGTGACGTCACAGGAAACACCGGGGAGCTGTTTTTT. Translation: CASSDVTGNTGELFF. The full variable domain, completed using reference TRBV2 and TRBJ2-2, is EPEVTQTPSHQVTQMGQEVILRCVPISNHLYFYWYRQILGQKVEFLVSFYNNEISEKSEIFDDQFSVERPDGSNFTLKIRSTKLEDSAMYFCASSDVTGNTGELFFGEGSRLTVL.

The V and J genes are TRBV28 and TRBJ2-1; maybe TRBD1 (6 bases). This CDR3 spans 16 amino acids. V was shortened by 2 bases and J by 12 bases, with 23 bases between the two germline ends. Germline CDR1 is MDHEN and CDR2 is SYDVKM. CDR3 bases: TGTGCCAGCAGTTTAGGAGTTACAGGGCCCCGAATGGGGCAGTTCTTC. Translation gives CASSLGVTGPRMGQFF.

This clone has only a few counts. This chain uses TRBV5-1 with TRBJ2-3, with D maybe TRBD2 (5 bases). V was clipped by 4 bases and J by 5 bases, with 17 bases between them. This CDR3 has 15 amino acids. Germline V lookup: CDR1 SGHRS, CDR2 YFSETQ. The CDR3 loop is CASSPKAGRGDTQYF. The CDR3 coding sequence is TGCGCCAGCAGCCCCAAGGCAGGACGGGGAGATACGCAGTATTTT.

This clone was found a few times. V gene TRBV19 combines with J gene TRBJ2-1; tentative D call: TRBD2 (6 bases). Germline V gives CDR1 LNHDA, CDR2 SQIVND (reference sequence). This CDR3 spans 15 amino acids. Between the trimmed V and J ends, which lost 3 bases and 3 bases, there was a span of 12 bases. This CDR3 reads CASSIGAGIYNEQFF. The CDR3 DNA is TGTGCCAGTAGTATCGGGGCGGGGATCTACAATGAGCAGTTCTTC.